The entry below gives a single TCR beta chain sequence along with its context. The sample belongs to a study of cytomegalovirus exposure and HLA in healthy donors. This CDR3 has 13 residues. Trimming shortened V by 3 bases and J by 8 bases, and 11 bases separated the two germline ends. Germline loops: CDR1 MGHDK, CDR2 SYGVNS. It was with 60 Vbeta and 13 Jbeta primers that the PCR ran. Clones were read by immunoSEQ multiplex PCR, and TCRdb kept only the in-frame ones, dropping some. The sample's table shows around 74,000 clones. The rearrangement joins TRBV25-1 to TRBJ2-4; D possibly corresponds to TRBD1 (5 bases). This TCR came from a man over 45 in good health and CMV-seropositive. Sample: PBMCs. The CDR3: CASSDRVGDIQYF. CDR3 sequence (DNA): TGTGCCAGCAGTGACAGGGTAGGGGACATTCAGTACTTC. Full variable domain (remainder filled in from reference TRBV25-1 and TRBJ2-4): EADIYQTPRYLVIGTGKKITLECSQTMGHDKMYWYQQDPGMELHLIHYSYGVNSTEKGDLSSESTVSRIRTEHFPLTLESARPSHTSQYLCASSDRVGDIQYFGAGTRLSVL.